This T cell receptor beta chain emerged from a study of brain T cells in children with intractable seizures. This CDR3 comprises 15 residues. V shed 6 bases and J shed 2 bases, with 13 bases lying between them. Germline V CDR1 and CDR2: SGHTA, FQGNSA. Concerning this clone: The identical CDR3 is also encoded by other nucleotide sequences in the sample.

Profiled with immunoSEQ multiplex PCR; TCRdb holds only in-frame clones, not every one. The data contain 75,000 to 80,000 clones, under 95% of them seen just once; the ten biggest clones take up 1.5% to 1.7%. Surgery cases with the highest brain T cell transcript signatures were chosen for sequencing. The sequence was obtained from a boy under three years old with tuberous sclerosis and intractable seizures. The sample in question was peripheral blood, obtained at surgery. The chain combines TRBV7-2 with TRBJ2-2; D remains unclear. In nucleotides, the CDR3 is TGTGCCAGCAGTCTAGGATTGCCCAACACCGGGGAGCTGTTTTTT. It codes for CASSLGLPNTGELFF.